The sequence of this T cell receptor (beta chain) was determined in a study of response to subunit inactivated influenza vaccine. Study-level results: Researchers suggested that each seasonal influenza vaccination recruits few new T cells.

TCRdb reprocessed the RT-PCR reads with MiXCR, giving one entry per CDR3 protein. The sample includes some 480,000 distinct CDR3 sequences, approximately 10% of them seen just once. As regards this clonotype: Antigen: not known.

Sequences were derived from PBMCs from blood, sampled 40 to 50 days after vaccination. This clonotype was obtained from a man aged 45-65 years who received an inactivated influenza vaccine.

CDR3 nucleotide sequence: TGTGCCAGCAGTTCCCACTCGACAGGGCAGGTGGAGACCCAGTACTTC. Translation: CASSSHSTGQVETQYF. The chain recombines TRBV28 with TRBJ2-5, with TRBD1 matching 7 bases. Trimming removed 4 bases from V and 5 bases from J; junction bases left unmatched: 13. The CDR3 totals 16 residues. Germline CDR1 MDHEN, CDR2 SYDVKM.